The 17 T cell receptor beta chains listed next were all sequenced from one sample in a study of T cell responses to AZD1222 COVID-19 vaccine. Clones were sequenced by immunoSEQ multiplex PCR, and TCRdb holds only the in-frame ones, with some missing. The table has 130,000 or so clones, 89% seen once. The sequencing here drew on peripheral blood, taken on day 0 of AZD1222 vaccination. Every receptor here comes from an adult in good health.

This rearrangement joins TRBV27 to TRBJ2-7, with D maybe TRBD2 (7 bases). Per the germline V gene, CDR1 is MNHEY and CDR2 is SMNVEV (reference sequence). Deletions cut 5 bases from V and 4 bases from J, with 15 bases between. This CDR3 comprises 14 residues. The CDR3 sequence: CASSVQGGQYEQYF. CDR3 nucleotide sequence: TGTGCCAGCAGTGTACAGGGAGGGCAATACGAGCAGTACTTC.

The V and J genes are TRBV19 and TRBJ1-1, with 7 bases lining up with TRBD1. This CDR3 contains 13 residues. Germline CDR1 is LNHDA and CDR2 is SQIVND (reference sequence). The V gene end was trimmed by 5 bases and the J gene end by 6 bases; junction bases not matched to a gene: 6. The CDR3, as DNA: TGTGCCAGTAGTTTCCTGGGGACAGCTGAAGCTTTCTTT. Translation: CASSFLGTAEAFF.

The chain is built from TRBV5-6 and TRBJ2-2, with D possibly matching TRBD2 (5 bases). The CDR3 has 13 residues. Germline V CDR1 and CDR2: SGHDT, YYEEEE. Trimming shortened V by 1 base and J by 6 bases, and 7 bases separated the two germline ends. The CDR3 reads CASSLYGAGELFF. The CDR3 DNA sequence: TGTGCCAGCAGCTTGTACGGGGCCGGGGAGCTGTTTTTT.

The chain has TRBV6-5 and TRBJ1-1; 9 bases are shared with TRBD1. Germline loops: CDR1 MNHEY, CDR2 SVGAGI. This CDR3 has 15 residues. V dropped 6 bases and J dropped 4; count of bases not matched to a gene: 9. The CDR3 DNA follows: TGTGCCAGCAGAACCGGGACAGGGTTACTCACTGAAGCTTTCTTT. Protein sequence: CASRTGTGLLTEAFF.

This clone was recorded a few times. The V call is TRBV6-5, the J call TRBJ1-2, with D unclear. Trimming cost V 7 bases and J 8 bases, with 11 bases left between them. CDR3 size: 11 residues. Per germline, CDR1 MNHEY and CDR2 SVGAGI. CDR3 residues: CASKGVEGYTF. The CDR3 region has the DNA TGTGCCAGCAAGGGAGTCGAGGGCTACACCTTC.

J is TRBJ1-2 and V is TRBV2; unclear D gene. V lost 0 bases and J lost 4, with 9 bases in between. Germline lookup yields CDR1 SNHLY and CDR2 FYNNEI. This CDR3 contains 14 residues. For the CDR3, the DNA is TGTGCCAGCAGTGAAGCGACACAAATCTATGGCTACACCTTC. Protein product: CASSEATQIYGYTF.

A remark on this clone: The sample holds other DNA sequences that translate to the same CDR3. The V call is TRBV27, the J call TRBJ1-6; D is ambiguous. From germline, CDR1 is MNHEY and CDR2 SMNVEV (reference sequence). This CDR3 is built from 13 residues. With 3 bases removed from V and 8 bases from J, the gap between germline ends came to 8 bases. CDR3: CASSFGSDSPLHF. CDR3 nucleotide sequence: TGTGCCAGCAGTTTTGGGTCTGATTCACCCCTCCACTTT.

This clone turned up a few times. The DNA of the CDR3 is TGTGCCAGCAGCCAAGAGGAACTGTTCGGCACCATATATTTT. This translates into CASSQEELFGTIYF. This chain connects TRBV4-2 to TRBJ1-3; D unclear. Deletions cut 0 bases from V and 9 bases from J, with 12 bases between. The germline V gene has CDR1 LGHNA and CDR2 YNFKEQ. The CDR3 extends over 14 amino acids.

CDR3 coding DNA: TGTGCCAGCAGCTTAGAGGGCGCCACTGAAGCTTTCTTT. Translation gives CASSLEGATEAFF. The chain joins TRBV7-9 to TRBJ1-1; no reliable D call. V lost 1 base to trimming and J lost 4 bases, with 7 bases between them. The V gene's germline CDR1 is SEHNR and CDR2 FQNEAQ (reference sequence). The CDR3 covers 13 residues.

Here the CDR3 reads CASSYLANYGYTF. As DNA, the CDR3 is TGTGCCAGCAGCTACTTAGCTAACTATGGCTACACCTTC. The chain joins TRBV5-8 to TRBJ1-2; D is unclear. V was clipped by 3 bases and J by 0 bases, with 6 bases between them. Germline CDR1 and CDR2: SGHTS and YDEGEE. The CDR3 totals 13 residues.

V usage is TRBV9 and J usage is TRBJ1-1; D perhaps matches TRBD1 (5 bases). CDR1 and CDR2 (germline): SGDLS, YYNGEE. Trimming left V 3 bases short and J 3 bases short, with 18 bases between. The CDR3 has 16 amino acids. The CDR3 here is CASSAWGVGVYTEAFF. The CDR3 nucleotides read TGTGCCAGCAGCGCATGGGGGGTAGGTGTATACACTGAAGCTTTCTTT.

The chain links TRBV24-1 to TRBJ2-3; D remains ambiguous. Trimming took 4 bases from V and 5 from J, leaving 6 bases between them. This CDR3 contains 12 residues. Germline assignment: CDR1 KGHDR and CDR2 SFDVKD. The CDR3 spells CATSDSGDTQYF. DNA for the CDR3: TGTGCCACCAGTGACTCGGGAGATACGCAGTATTTT.

This chain uses TRBV19 with TRBJ1-1; D is undetermined. CDR1 is LNHDA, CDR2 SQIVND, per germline (reference sequence). Trimming shortened V by 5 bases and J by 3 bases, and 10 bases separated the two germline ends. The CDR3 has 13 amino acids. The CDR3 bases are TGTGCCAGTAGTCCGGACGGGCACACTGAAGCTTTCTTT. Its protein is CASSPDGHTEAFF.

This sequence joins TRBV5-1 and TRBJ1-4; tentatively, D is TRBD1 (5 bases). With 5 bases removed from V and 3 bases from J, the gap between germline ends came to 14 bases. The CDR3 is made up of 15 amino acids. Germline values: CDR1 SGHRS, CDR2 YFSETQ. The CDR3 DNA sequence: TGCGCCAGCAGTTCTGGGGCGATATCTAATGAAAAACTGTTTTTT. Translated, it gives CASSSGAISNEKLFF.

The chain links TRBV20-1 to TRBJ2-3; possible D gene TRBD2, 5 bases. Germline values: CDR1 DFQATT, CDR2 SNEGSKA (reference sequence). The CDR3 is 12 residues long. V shed 3 bases and J shed 3 bases, with 7 bases lying between them. CDR3 sequence reads: CSASGSTDTQYF. Written as DNA, the CDR3 is TGCAGTGCTAGTGGGAGTACAGATACGCAGTATTTT.

The gene calls are TRBV9 and TRBJ1-1; D is undetermined. The CDR3 runs 11 residues. Germline CDR1 is SGDLS and CDR2 is YYNGEE. With 4 bases removed from V and 0 bases from J, the gap between germline ends came to 1 base. This CDR3 is CASSMNTEAFF. DNA of the CDR3: TGTGCCAGCAGCATGAACACTGAAGCTTTCTTT.

The J gene is TRBJ2-7, the V gene TRBV7-9, with 7 nucleotides matching TRBD2. The CDR3 is made up of 13 amino acids. Looked up from germline, CDR1 is SEHNR and CDR2 is FQNEAQ (reference sequence). The J segment lost 5 bases and the V segment lost 4 bases, leaving 5 bases of the junction unmatched. This CDR3 reads CASSSLAGDEQYF. CDR3 bases: TGTGCCAGCAGCTCCCTCGCGGGGGACGAGCAGTACTTC.